This is a list of T cell receptor beta chains from one sample in a study of OX40 agonist ivuxolimab in advanced cancers. Clones were read by immunoSEQ multiplex PCR, and TCRdb kept only the in-frame ones, dropping some. There are fewer than 35,000 clones in the sample; about nine tenths occur only once, and about 9.6% lies in the top ten. Sample: CD4+ or CD8+ T cells sorted from blood, taken in a trial of the OX40 agonist ivuxolimab. These receptors all stem from an adult with an advanced solid tumor such as melanoma, head and neck, liver or kidney cancer. CDR3s include the opening cysteine and the closing phenylalanine or tryptophan. D genes are given only for firm matches. Rows give clone size only sometimes, using once, few, many, or a class for an expanded clone.

D gene: TRBD1; V gene: TRBV7-9; J gene: TRBJ1-1; clone size: NA; CDR3 DNA: TGTGCCAGCAGCTTAGGACAGGGAGGGATGGACACTGAAGCTTTCTTT; CDR3 protein: CASSLGQGGMDTEAFF
D gene: NA; V gene: TRBV6-5; J gene: TRBJ1-1; clone size: NA; CDR3 DNA: TGTGCCAGCAGTTCGATACAGAGGAACACTGAAGCTTTCTTT; CDR3 protein: CASSSIQRNTEAFF
D gene: TRBD2; V gene: TRBV29-1; J gene: TRBJ2-3; clone size: NA; CDR3 DNA: TGCAGCGTTGGTCTAGCGGGAGGGCCAATAGATACGCAGTATTTT; CDR3 protein: CSVGLAGGPIDTQYF
D gene: TRBD1; V gene: TRBV4-1; J gene: TRBJ1-1; clone size: NA; CDR3 DNA: TGCGCCAGCAGCCGGGACAGGCCCAACACTGAAGCTTTCTTT; CDR3 protein: CASSRDRPNTEAFF
D gene: NA; V gene: TRBV9; J gene: TRBJ2-2; clone size: NA; CDR3 DNA: TGTGCCAGCAGCGCCGCCCTAGGAGCCACCGGGGAGCTGTTTTTT; CDR3 protein: CASSAALGATGELFF
D gene: NA; V gene: TRBV18; J gene: TRBJ2-7; clone size: NA; CDR3 DNA: TGTGCCAGCTCACCACTTGACACCGGGTTCGAGCAGTACTTC; CDR3 protein: CASSPLDTGFEQYF
D gene: TRBD2; V gene: TRBV5-1; J gene: TRBJ2-5; clone size: NA; CDR3 DNA: TGCGCCAGCAGCCCTCCGGGACTAGCGGGAGGTGAGACCCAGTACTTC; CDR3 protein: CASSPPGLAGGETQYF
D gene: NA; V gene: TRBV6-1; J gene: TRBJ2-1; clone size: NA; CDR3 DNA: TGTGCCAGCAGTGAGGCCAGCTCCTACAATGAGCAGTTCTTC; CDR3 protein: CASSEASSYNEQFF
D gene: NA; V gene: TRBV2; J gene: TRBJ2-3; clone size: NA; CDR3 DNA: TGTGCCAGCAGTGAGGGAGCCGGCACAGATACGCAGTATTTT; CDR3 protein: CASSEGAGTDTQYF
D gene: NA; V gene: TRBV10-3; J gene: TRBJ1-5; clone size: NA; CDR3 DNA: TGTGCCATCGCTGGGACCAATCAGCCCCAGCATTTT; CDR3 protein: CAIAGTNQPQHF
D gene: NA; V gene: TRBV7-8; J gene: TRBJ2-7; clone size: NA; CDR3 DNA: TGTGCCAGCAGCTTAGGCCCGGAGGGCGAGCAGTACTTC; CDR3 protein: CASSLGPEGEQYF
D gene: TRBD1; V gene: TRBV5-5; J gene: TRBJ2-5; clone size: NA; CDR3 DNA: TGTGCCAGCAGCTTGGCGGGACAGGGTAGGAAGTACTTC; CDR3 protein: CASSLAGQGRKYF
D gene: TRBD1; V gene: TRBV4-2; J gene: TRBJ1-2; clone size: NA; CDR3 DNA: TGTGCCAGCAGCCGAGAAACAGGGGGTATAAGCTATGGCTACACCTTC; CDR3 protein: CASSRETGGISYGYTF
D gene: NA; V gene: TRBV7-2; J gene: TRBJ2-2; clone size: NA; CDR3 DNA: TGTGCCAGCATTGGGTCCACCGGAGGCGGGGAGCTGTTTTTT; CDR3 protein: CASIGSTGGGELFF
D gene: TRBD1; V gene: TRBV28; J gene: TRBJ1-4; clone size: NA; CDR3 DNA: TGTGCCAGCAGTTTATTGGGACAGGGGGATGAAAAACTGTTTTTT; CDR3 protein: CASSLLGQGDEKLFF
D gene: TRBD2; V gene: TRBV28; J gene: TRBJ2-1; clone size: once; CDR3 DNA: TGTGCCAGCAGTTCCTCTTCTAGCGGGAGTTGGGAAAATGAGCAGTTCTTC; CDR3 protein: CASSSSSSGSWENEQFF
D gene: TRBD1; V gene: TRBV29-1; J gene: TRBJ2-5; clone size: NA; CDR3 DNA: TGCAGCGTTGGACAGGGGGCACAAGAGACCCAGTACTTC; CDR3 protein: CSVGQGAQETQYF
D gene: NA; V gene: TRBV6-6; J gene: TRBJ2-2; clone size: NA; CDR3 DNA: TGTGCCAGCAGTCCTCATATGGGGTCGGACACCGGGGAGCTGTTTTTT; CDR3 protein: CASSPHMGSDTGELFF
D gene: TRBD2; V gene: TRBV19; J gene: TRBJ2-5; clone size: NA; CDR3 DNA: TGTGCCAGTAGCTCAACGGGGGGAGAGACCCAGTACTTC; CDR3 protein: CASSSTGGETQYF
D gene: NA; V gene: TRBV6-1; J gene: TRBJ2-6; clone size: NA; CDR3 DNA: TGTGCCAGCAGGGTCACAGGGTTCGGGGCCAACGTCCTGACTTTC; CDR3 protein: CASRVTGFGANVLTF
D gene: NA; V gene: TRBV7-2; J gene: TRBJ2-7; clone size: NA; CDR3 DNA: TGTGCCAGCAGCCAAACCAGGACCGCTTCCTACGAGCAGTACTTC; CDR3 protein: CASSQTRTASYEQYF
D gene: TRBD2; V gene: TRBV19; J gene: TRBJ2-1; clone size: NA; CDR3 DNA: TGTGCCAGTAGTATCGGGGGACTAGCTAATGAGCAGTTCTTC; CDR3 protein: CASSIGGLANEQFF
D gene: TRBD1; V gene: TRBV2; J gene: TRBJ1-5; clone size: once; CDR3 DNA: TGTGCCAGCAGGGAGACAGGGCAACATGGCAATCAGCCCCAGCATTTT; CDR3 protein: CASRETGQHGNQPQHF
D gene: TRBD2; V gene: TRBV29-1; J gene: TRBJ2-5; clone size: NA; CDR3 DNA: TGCAGCGTTTGTCTAGCGGGGCCCCAAGAGACCCAGTACTTC; CDR3 protein: CSVCLAGPQETQYF
D gene: TRBD1; V gene: TRBV18; J gene: TRBJ2-1; clone size: NA; CDR3 DNA: TGTGCCAGCTCCCTACTGGTCTCAGGGACAGGGGCCTACAATGAGCAGTTCTTC; CDR3 protein: CASSLLVSGTGAYNEQFF
D gene: TRBD2; V gene: TRBV19; J gene: TRBJ2-7; clone size: NA; CDR3 DNA: TGTGCCAGTAGTATAGAGGGAACTAGCGGGGCCACCTACGAGCAGTACTTC; CDR3 protein: CASSIEGTSGATYEQYF
D gene: NA; V gene: TRBV7-6; J gene: TRBJ2-7; clone size: NA; CDR3 DNA: TGTGCCAGCAGCTTAATTGGCGGTGTCGAGCAGTACTTC; CDR3 protein: CASSLIGGVEQYF
D gene: TRBD1; V gene: TRBV7-8; J gene: TRBJ2-7; clone size: NA; CDR3 DNA: TGTGCCAGCAGCCGGACAGGGGGCTCCTACGAGCAGTACTTC; CDR3 protein: CASSRTGGSYEQYF
D gene: NA; V gene: TRBV4-2; J gene: TRBJ2-2; clone size: NA; CDR3 DNA: TGTGCCAGCAGCCACACTGGACAGACCGGGGAGCTGTTTTTT; CDR3 protein: CASSHTGQTGELFF
D gene: TRBD2; V gene: TRBV19; J gene: TRBJ2-1; clone size: NA; CDR3 DNA: TGTGCCAGTAGTCTTCCCAGTAGCGGGGGAAATGAGCAGTTCTTC; CDR3 protein: CASSLPSSGGNEQFF
D gene: TRBD2; V gene: TRBV5-1; J gene: TRBJ2-1; clone size: NA; CDR3 DNA: TGCGCCAGCAGCTTAAGGGCTAGCGGAGCCTACAATGAGCAGTTCTTC; CDR3 protein: CASSLRASGAYNEQFF
D gene: NA; V gene: TRBV11-3; J gene: TRBJ2-7; clone size: NA; CDR3 DNA: TGTGCCAGCAGCTTAGGATGGGGGGACACTACCTACGAGCAGTACTTC; CDR3 protein: CASSLGWGDTTYEQYF
D gene: TRBD1; V gene: TRBV19; J gene: TRBJ1-6; clone size: NA; CDR3 DNA: TGTGCCAGTAGTGCAGGGGGCCCTCGTTCACCCCTCCACTTT; CDR3 protein: CASSAGGPRSPLHF
D gene: TRBD2; V gene: TRBV5-1; J gene: TRBJ2-1; clone size: NA; CDR3 DNA: TGCGCCAGCAGCTTGGGGACTAGCGGGAGAATCTACAATGAGCAGTTCTTC; CDR3 protein: CASSLGTSGRIYNEQFF
D gene: NA; V gene: TRBV18; J gene: TRBJ1-1; clone size: NA; CDR3 DNA: TGTGCCAGCTCACAGGGCAGCATGAACACTGAAGCTTTCTTT; CDR3 protein: CASSQGSMNTEAFF
D gene: NA; V gene: TRBV12-5; J gene: TRBJ2-5; clone size: NA; CDR3 DNA: TGTGCTAGTGGTTTGAGGCAGACCAACAAGGCAGAGACCCAGTACTTC; CDR3 protein: CASGLRQTNKAETQYF
D gene: NA; V gene: TRBV5-4; J gene: TRBJ2-1; clone size: NA; CDR3 DNA: TGTGCCAGCAGCCCACAAATTGGTCACTACAATGAGCAGTTCTTC; CDR3 protein: CASSPQIGHYNEQFF
D gene: NA; V gene: TRBV19; J gene: TRBJ1-2; clone size: few; CDR3 DNA: TGTGCCAGTGCGGACCGGAGTTACTATGGCTACACCTTC; CDR3 protein: CASADRSYYGYTF
D gene: TRBD1; V gene: TRBV2; J gene: TRBJ2-2; clone size: NA; CDR3 DNA: TGTGCCAGCAGTGAACAGGGGGCGAACACCGGGGAGCTGTTTTTT; CDR3 protein: CASSEQGANTGELFF
D gene: NA; V gene: TRBV6-5; J gene: TRBJ1-4; clone size: NA; CDR3 DNA: TGTGCCAGCAGTTACTCCGGCTTCATGGATGAAAAACTGTTTTTT; CDR3 protein: CASSYSGFMDEKLFF
D gene: TRBD2; V gene: TRBV28; J gene: TRBJ2-1; clone size: NA; CDR3 DNA: TGTGCCAGCAGTTTATTGGGGACTAGCGGGAGTTATGAGCAGTTCTTC; CDR3 protein: CASSLLGTSGSYEQFF
D gene: TRBD1; V gene: TRBV6-5; J gene: TRBJ2-7; clone size: NA; CDR3 DNA: TGTGCCAGCAGCGGCGGCGGTTCGGGACAGGACGAGCAGTACTTC; CDR3 protein: CASSGGGSGQDEQYF
D gene: NA; V gene: TRBV28; J gene: TRBJ2-1; clone size: NA; CDR3 DNA: TGTGCCAGCAGTCGGAGTGGGCGGAGGGGGGCCCATGAGCAGTTCTTC; CDR3 protein: CASSRSGRRGAHEQFF
D gene: NA; V gene: TRBV5-1; J gene: TRBJ2-7; clone size: NA; CDR3 DNA: TGCGCCAGCAGCCTCTCCGCAGGGACCAGCTCCTACGAGCAGTACTTC; CDR3 protein: CASSLSAGTSSYEQYF
D gene: NA; V gene: TRBV18; J gene: TRBJ1-1; clone size: NA; CDR3 DNA: TGTGCCAGCTCACCACCCCTTAGCACTGAAGCTTTCTTT; CDR3 protein: CASSPPLSTEAFF
D gene: NA; V gene: TRBV5-1; J gene: TRBJ2-3; clone size: NA; CDR3 DNA: TGCGCCAGCAGCCCCCCGGGGGCCTGGGGCACAGATACGCAGTATTTT; CDR3 protein: CASSPPGAWGTDTQYF
D gene: NA; V gene: TRBV9; J gene: TRBJ1-4; clone size: NA; CDR3 DNA: TGTGCCAGCAGCGGGGAGGTGGGGGAAAAACTGTTTTTT; CDR3 protein: CASSGEVGEKLFF
D gene: NA; V gene: TRBV2; J gene: TRBJ2-2; clone size: NA; CDR3 DNA: TGTGCCAGCAGTGAGCGGGCCGCCGGGGAGCTGTTTTTT; CDR3 protein: CASSERAAGELFF
D gene: NA; V gene: TRBV5-1; J gene: TRBJ1-4; clone size: medium-sized; CDR3 DNA: TGCGCCAGCAGCTTGGATCCCTTGGACAGCCGCCTGTTTTTT; CDR3 protein: CASSLDPLDSRLFF
D gene: NA; V gene: TRBV5-6; J gene: TRBJ2-7; clone size: NA; CDR3 DNA: TGTGCCAGCAGCTTGGCCCTACAGTCCTACGAGCAGTACTTC; CDR3 protein: CASSLALQSYEQYF
D gene: NA; V gene: TRBV7-7; J gene: TRBJ2-1; clone size: NA; CDR3 DNA: TGTGCTAGCAGCTTAACATCGCACGGGGAGCAGTTCTTC; CDR3 protein: CASSLTSHGEQFF
D gene: NA; V gene: TRBV18; J gene: TRBJ2-1; clone size: NA; CDR3 DNA: TGTGCCAGCTCACCACAGGGAGCCTACAATGAGCAGTTCTTC; CDR3 protein: CASSPQGAYNEQFF
D gene: TRBD2; V gene: TRBV6-5; J gene: TRBJ2-7; clone size: NA; CDR3 DNA: TGTGCCAGCAGTTACGCGGCGGGGGGGGGCTCCTACGAGCAGTACTTC; CDR3 protein: CASSYAAGGGSYEQYF